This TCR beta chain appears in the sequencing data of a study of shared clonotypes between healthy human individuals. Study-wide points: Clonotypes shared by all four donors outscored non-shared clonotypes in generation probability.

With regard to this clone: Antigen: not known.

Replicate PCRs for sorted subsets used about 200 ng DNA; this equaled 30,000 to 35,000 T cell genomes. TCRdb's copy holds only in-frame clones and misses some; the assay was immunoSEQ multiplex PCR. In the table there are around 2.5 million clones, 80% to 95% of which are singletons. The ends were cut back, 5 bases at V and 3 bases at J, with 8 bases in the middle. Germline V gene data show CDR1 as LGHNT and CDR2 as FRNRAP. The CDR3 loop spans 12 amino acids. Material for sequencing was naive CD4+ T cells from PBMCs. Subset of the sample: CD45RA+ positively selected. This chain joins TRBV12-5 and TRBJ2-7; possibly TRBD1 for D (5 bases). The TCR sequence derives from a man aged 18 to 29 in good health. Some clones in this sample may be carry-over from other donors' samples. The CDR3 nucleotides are TGTGCTAGTGGTCCCGACAGCTACGAGCAGTACTTC. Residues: CASGPDSYEQYF. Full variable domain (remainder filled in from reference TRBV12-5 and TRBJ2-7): DARVTQTPRHKVTEMGQEVTMRCQPILGHNTVFWYRQTMMQGLELLAYFRNRAPLDDSGMPKDRFSAEMPDATLATLKIQPSEPRDSAVYFCASGPDSYEQYFGPGTRLTVT.